This T cell receptor (beta chain) comes out of a study of cytomegalovirus exposure and HLA in healthy donors. Across the study: Prior work identified 120 million or so unique TCR beta sequences in 150 million to 200 million T cells.

The PCR used 60 Vbeta and 13 Jbeta primers. The method was immunoSEQ multiplex PCR; TCRdb's version includes in-frame clones alone and lacks a portion of them. The sample shows about 120,000 clones, around two thirds of them seen only once. The CDR3 consists of 14 residues. CDR1 and CDR2 (germline): SQVTM, ANQGSEA. The V and J ends lost 8 bases and 4 bases, in that order; junction bases with no gene match: 10. Study-wide findings and caveats: TRBV6-2, TRBV6-3 and some other V segments were excluded as indistinguishable. A previous analysis found most TCR beta V segments productive roughly 87% or roughly 30% of the time.

This clone appeared a single time. Its antigen is as yet unknown. What was sequenced was PBMCs. This sequence joins TRBV29-1 and TRBJ2-1, with 8 nucleotides matching TRBD1. The receptor comes from a human donor in good health. The CDR3 bases are TGCAGCTACCGACCAACAGGGGGGTACAATGAGCAGTTCTTC. This encodes CSYRPTGGYNEQFF.